These 9 T cell receptor beta chains originate from one sample sequenced in a study of cytomegalovirus exposure and HLA in healthy donors. PCR primers comprised 60 Vbeta and 13 Jbeta primers. The data were produced by immunoSEQ multiplex PCR, yet TCRdb's version contains in-frame clones alone and is incomplete. Its listing shows about 96,000 clones. Input material: PBMCs. Receptors originate from a woman in her thirties in good health and CMV-seronegative.

The genes are TRBV15 and TRBJ2-1, with D perhaps TRBD2 (5 bases). Trimming cost V 3 bases and J 0 bases, with 12 bases left between them. This CDR3 region has 16 residues. CDR1 is LNHNV, CDR2 YYDKDF, per germline (reference sequence). The CDR3 loop is CATSSRWTDSYNEQFF. The CDR3 DNA follows: TGTGCCACCAGCAGCCGATGGACTGACTCCTACAATGAGCAGTTCTTC.

The chain links TRBV6-4 to TRBJ1-6; D is possibly TRBD1 (5 bases). V shed 3 bases and J shed 5 bases, with 8 bases lying between them. The germline V gene has CDR1 MRHNA and CDR2 SNTAGT. The CDR3 spans 14 residues. As DNA, the CDR3 is TGTGCCAGCAGTGATGTAGGGGATAATTCACCCCTCCACTTT. Translated, it gives CASSDVGDNSPLHF.

V and J are TRBV7-3 and TRBJ2-1, with TRBD2 matching over 7 bases. The germline gives CDR1 SGHTA, CDR2 FQGTGA. The CDR3 length is 13 residues. V lost 6 bases, J lost 7 bases, and 6 bases stayed unmatched. The CDR3 region is CASRPDGGNEQFF. CDR3 coding DNA: TGTGCCAGCAGACCTGACGGGGGGAATGAGCAGTTCTTC.

The chain is built from TRBV25-1 and TRBJ2-1, with D possibly matching TRBD1 (6 bases). Trimming took 1 base from V and 4 from J, leaving 11 bases between them. This CDR3 is built from 15 residues. From germline, CDR1 is MGHDK and CDR2 SYGVNS. The CDR3 reads CASSEFLGQYNEQFF. In nucleotides, the CDR3 is TGTGCCAGCAGTGAATTTTTAGGACAGTACAATGAGCAGTTCTTC.

This sequence joins TRBV18 and TRBJ1-6; D is perhaps TRBD1 (5 bases). Germline V gene data show CDR1 as KGHSH and CDR2 as LQKENI. The CDR3 length is 16 residues. Trimming stripped 3 bases from V and 7 bases from J, with 16 bases between. CDR3 nucleotide sequence: TGTGCCAGCTCACCTAAAGTAAGCCAGGGCAATTCACCCCTCCACTTT. Amino acid sequence: CASSPKVSQGNSPLHF.

The chain has TRBV5-1 and TRBJ1-1; TRBD1 aligns across 8 bases. J gave up 4 bases and V 0 bases, and 11 bases lay outside the gene matches. Germline V CDR1 and CDR2: SGHRS, YFSETQ. This CDR3 has 17 amino acids. In nucleotides, the CDR3 is TGCGCCAGCAGCTTGGCGGTGGGACAGGTCCCTTCCACTGAAGCTTTCTTT. It translates to CASSLAVGQVPSTEAFF.

The chain uses TRBV6-5 and TRBJ2-2; a weak D match, TRBD2 (6 bases). CDR3 length: 15 residues. Germline V gene sequence: CDR1 MNHEY, CDR2 SVGAGI. Trimming removed 2 bases from V and 4 bases from J, with 11 bases in between. The CDR3: CASSYGPEGTGELFF. The CDR3 region has the DNA TGTGCCAGCAGTTACGGCCCGGAGGGCACCGGGGAGCTGTTTTTT.

V gene TRBV9 combines with J gene TRBJ2-7, with D possibly TRBD2 on 5 matching bases. The CDR3 contains 15 residues. The V gene's germline CDR1 is SGDLS and CDR2 YYNGEE. The V and J ends lost 0 bases and 5 bases respectively, with 15 bases between them. The CDR3: CASSVGRGNSDEQYF. The CDR3 DNA is TGTGCCAGCAGCGTAGGTCGAGGGAATAGCGACGAGCAGTACTTC.

The CDR3 DNA sequence: TGTGCCAGCAGCCGCGATGGAGGGGTGTATGGCAATCAGCCCCAGCATTTT. Protein sequence: CASSRDGGVYGNQPQHF. The chain joins TRBV9 to TRBJ1-5; TRBD1 is a possible D gene (5 bases). This CDR3 comprises 17 residues. Germline V lookup: CDR1 SGDLS, CDR2 YYNGEE. V shed 4 bases and J shed 2 bases, with 19 bases lying between them.